These 26 T cell receptor beta chains share one sample of origin, sequenced in a study of blood T cells in healthy people across ages. The use of a sample-barcoded 5' primer and a J-beta primer mix characterized a second PCR of 7 to 11 cycles. TCRdb independently ran MiXCR on the 5' RACE reads; one entry per CDR3 protein. Of 1,100,000 or so distinct CDR3 sequences listed, 40% to 50% were seen once; the top ten hold about 19%. Material: blood. The source is a woman aged 55-70 years in good health.

The CDR3 spells CASSSSSGRSNEQFF. The CDR3 bases are TGCGCCAGCAGCTCCAGTAGCGGGAGGTCCAATGAGCAGTTCTTC. This chain joins TRBV5-1 and TRBJ2-1; 10 bases align to TRBD2. There are 15 residues in the CDR3. Germline CDR1 reads SGHRS; CDR2 reads YFSETQ. With V trimmed by 3 bases and J by 6 bases, 6 bases remained unmatched.

On this clonotype: Mismatch with germline at one junction end may stem from a read error. The rearrangement uses TRBV4-1 and TRBJ2-5; 9 bases align to TRBD2. Germline loops: CDR1 MGHRA, CDR2 YSYEKL. The CDR3 has 17 amino acids. The CDR3 nucleotides are TGCGCCTGCAGCCAAGACCCGAAGCGGGAGGTCCAAGAGACCCAGTACTTC. Protein: CACSQDPKREVQETQYF.

The V gene is TRBV27, the J gene TRBJ2-7; a weak D match, TRBD2 (5 bases). Per the germline V gene, CDR1 is MNHEY and CDR2 is SMNVEV (reference sequence). The CDR3 has 14 residues. Trimming removed 8 bases from V and 0 bases from J, with 14 bases in between. This CDR3 is CASRGTSSSYEQYF. CDR3 coding DNA: TGTGCCAGCCGGGGAACGAGCAGCTCCTACGAGCAGTACTTC.

The V call is TRBV3-1, the J call TRBJ2-3, with D possibly matching TRBD2 (5 bases). This CDR3 spans 17 amino acids. CDR1 LGHDT and CDR2 YNNKEL come from the germline V gene (reference sequence). The germline V and J ends were trimmed by 1 base and 4 bases, with 18 bases remaining between them. CDR3 sequence: CASSQGEGRRFSDTQYF. The CDR3 DNA reads TGTGCCAGCAGCCAAGGCGAGGGTAGGAGGTTTTCAGATACGCAGTATTTT.

The J gene is TRBJ2-1, the V gene TRBV6-6, with 7 bases lining up with TRBD2. Germline-derived CDR1 and CDR2 are MNHNY and SVGAGI (reference sequence). V was pared by 4 bases and J by 6 bases, with 3 bases of the junction left unmatched. This CDR3 is built from 13 residues. The CDR3 sequence: CASSSGLGNEQFF. CDR3 DNA: TGTGCCAGCAGTTCCGGACTAGGCAATGAGCAGTTCTTC.

The genes are TRBV4-1 and TRBJ2-4, with TRBD2 matching 12 bases. Trimming cost V 0 bases and J 6 bases; bases outside gene matches: 6. The CDR3 loop spans 17 amino acids. In germline, CDR1 is MGHRA, CDR2 YSYEKL. The CDR3 DNA reads as TGCGCCAGCAGCCAAGAGACTAGCGGGAGATTCGGAAACATTCAGTACTTC. This encodes CASSQETSGRFGNIQYF.

This clonotype has a count of ten or more. The genes are TRBV20-1 and TRBJ2-3; D perhaps matches TRBD2 (5 bases). V was pared by 6 bases and J by 4 bases, with 26 bases between. The CDR3 contains 17 residues. Germline CDR1 and CDR2: DFQATT and SNEGSKA (reference sequence). The CDR3 DNA sequence: TGCAGTGCCAGGACCGCGGAGGCCACCCGGCACGCAGATACGCAGTATTTT. This codes for CSARTAEATRHADTQYF.

This clonotype turned up a few times. The chain has TRBV7-8 and TRBJ2-7, with TRBD2 as a possible D gene (5 bases). This CDR3 is built from 12 residues. The V end was cut by 7 bases, the J end by 3 bases, with 10 bases between. The germline V gene has CDR1 SGHVS and CDR2 FQNEAQ. The CDR3 nucleotides read TGTGCCAGCACAGATCGGGACTACGAGCAGTACTTC. Protein: CASTDRDYEQYF.

As concerns this clonotype: Being one base from a much bigger clone, this may be a read error. The genes are TRBV7-8 and TRBJ2-5; TRBD2 is a possible D gene (5 bases). The CDR3 is made up of 12 amino acids. Germline CDR1 reads SGHVS; CDR2 reads FQNEAQ. Trimming cost V 5 bases and J 7 bases, with 11 bases left between them. CDR3 residues: CASSPSEGTQYF. In nucleotides, the CDR3 is TGTGCCAGCAGCCCCTCTGAGGGGACCCAGTACTTC.

The chain employs TRBV20-1 and TRBJ2-5; D possibly corresponds to TRBD2 (5 bases). This CDR3 is built from 12 residues. The germline V and J ends were trimmed by 3 bases and 11 bases, with 16 bases remaining between them. In germline, CDR1 is DFQATT, CDR2 SNEGSKA (reference sequence). CDR3 bases: TGCAGTGCTAGGGCTATTAATCGGGGTCAGTACTTC. Amino acid sequence: CSARAINRGQYF.

The chain carries TRBV11-2 and TRBJ2-7; 9 bases fit TRBD2. The CDR3 is made up of 16 amino acids. The V segment lost 7 bases and the J segment 1 base; nucleotides outside the gene matches: 11. Germline CDR1 and CDR2: SGHAT and FQNNGV. The CDR3 is CASTSTSGGISYEQYF. CDR3 nucleotide sequence: TGTGCCAGCACCTCGACTAGCGGCGGAATTTCCTACGAGCAGTACTTC.

The chain employs TRBV6-5 and TRBJ1-2, with D unresolved. CDR3 length equals 14 residues. CDR1 and CDR2 from the germline V gene are MNHEY and SVGAGI. CDR3 protein: CATQKDRPSYGYTF. DNA of the CDR3: TGTGCTACGCAAAAGGACCGCCCTTCCTATGGCTACACCTTC.

The chain is built from TRBV3-1 and TRBJ2-3; 8 bases are shared with TRBD2. CDR1 and CDR2 (germline): LGHDT, YNNKEL (reference sequence). The V and J ends lost 0 bases and 0 bases, in that order; junction bases with no gene match: 11. The CDR3 sequence is 19 residues long. The CDR3 nucleotides are TGTGCCAGCAGCCAAGATACGGGGGGGAGCCTGAGGAGCACAGATACGCAGTATTTT. Translating gives CASSQDTGGSLRSTDTQYF.

The table lists this clonotype with a few counts. The chain carries TRBV5-1 and TRBJ2-1; no clear D. The CDR3 has 13 amino acids. In germline, CDR1 is SGHRS, CDR2 YFSETQ. Trimming removed 4 bases from V and 6 bases from J, with 11 bases in between. CDR3 residues: CASSLHSGNEQFF. CDR3 DNA: TGCGCCAGCAGCCTTCATAGTGGCAATGAGCAGTTCTTC. The full variable domain, rest sourced from reference TRBV5-1 and TRBJ2-1, is KAGVTQTPRYLIKTRGQQVTLSCSPISGHRSVSWYQQTPGQGLQFLFEYFSETQRNKGNFPGRFSGRQFSNSRSEMNVSTLELGDSALYLCASSLHSGNEQFFGPGTRLTVL.

V gene TRBV9 combines with J gene TRBJ1-2; D not certain. Trimming took 1 base from V and 8 from J, leaving 9 bases between them. CDR1 and CDR2 from the germline V gene are SGDLS and YYNGEE. The CDR3 loop spans 12 amino acids. The CDR3 is CASSVRTEGYTF. CDR3 nucleotides: TGTGCCAGCAGCGTACGAACGGAGGGCTACACCTTC. Together with reference TRBV9 and TRBJ1-2, the CDR3 gives the full variable domain: DSGVTQTPKHLITATGQRVTLRCSPRSGDLSVYWYQQSLDQGLQFLIQYYNGEERAKGNILERFSAQQFPDLHSELNLSSLELGDSALYFCASSVRTEGYTFGSGTRLTVV.

V gene TRBV12-3 or TRBV12-4 combines with J gene TRBJ2-7; D assignment may be TRBD1 or TRBD2 (5 bases each). The CDR3 runs 14 residues. The V and J ends lost 7 bases and 4 bases respectively, with 17 bases between them. CDR3 sequence reads: CASTTGRGYYEQYF. For the CDR3, the DNA is TGTGCCAGCACCACGGGACGGGGATATTACGAGCAGTACTTC.

The chain joins TRBV7-8 to TRBJ1-2; 8 bases are a match to TRBD1. Germline V CDR1 and CDR2: SGHVS, FQNEAQ. Unmatched junction bases numbered 6, after V lost 1 base and J lost 5 bases. The CDR3 is made up of 15 amino acids. The DNA of the CDR3 is TGTGCCAGCAGCTTAGGGACAGGGCCCTTTTATGGCTACACCTTC. Its translation is CASSLGTGPFYGYTF.

The chain employs TRBV20-1 and TRBJ2-3, with TRBD2 matching over 10 bases. The CDR3 is 17 residues long. Losses at the gene ends were 4 bases for V and 2 bases for J; bases not matched to a gene: 12. Germline CDR1 is DFQATT and CDR2 is SNEGSKA (reference sequence). CDR3 sequence: CSAKPYGLAESTDTQYF. As DNA, the CDR3 is TGCAGTGCTAAGCCCTACGGACTAGCGGAGTCCACAGATACGCAGTATTTT.

This sequence joins TRBV14 and TRBJ2-7; 8 bases align to TRBD1. This CDR3 spans 14 amino acids. CDR1 is SGHDN and CDR2 is FVKESK in the germline V gene. The J segment lost 8 bases and the V segment lost 2 bases, leaving 8 bases of the junction unmatched. As DNA, the CDR3 is TGTGCCAGCAGCCAATTTACAGGGGGTGGTAAGCAGTACTTC. Translation: CASSQFTGGGKQYF.

In its sample, this clonotype was seen a few times. This chain connects TRBV20-1 to TRBJ2-7, with a weak D call TRBD2 (5 bases). This CDR3 is 13 amino acids long. CDR1 and CDR2 from the germline V gene are DFQATT and SNEGSKA (reference sequence). Trimming removed 6 bases at V and 3 bases at J, with 15 bases between. In DNA form, the CDR3 reads TGCAGTGCGCCCGGGCCGGGGAGCTACGAGCAGTACTTC. The encoded protein is CSAPGPGSYEQYF.

The V call is TRBV30, the J call TRBJ2-1, with 8 bases matching TRBD2. V gave up 0 bases and J gave up 9 bases; unmatched junction bases: 13. CDR1 GTSNPN and CDR2 SVGIG come from the germline V gene (reference sequence). The CDR3 loop spans 16 amino acids. The CDR3: CAWSVRGGRSRGEQFF. CDR3 coding DNA: TGTGCCTGGAGTGTACGGGGGGGGCGTTCTCGGGGTGAGCAGTTCTTC.

A note on this clonotype: At one boundary the junction diverges from the germline segment, which might be a read error. The J gene is TRBJ1-6, the V gene TRBV5-1; tentatively, D is TRBD1 (5 bases). The CDR3 is 14 residues long. CDR1 and CDR2 (germline): SGHRS, YFSETQ. This CDR3 is CTSSLVGEGSPLHF. DNA for the CDR3: TGCACCAGCAGCTTGGTAGGGGAAGGGTCACCCCTCCACTTT.

The V gene is TRBV5-6, the J gene TRBJ2-1; 14 bases match TRBD2. The germline CDR1 and CDR2 sequences are SGHDT and YYEEEE. CDR3 length: 16 residues. Unmatched junction bases numbered 4, after V lost 3 bases and J lost 5 bases. CDR3 bases: TGTGCCAGCAGCTGGGGGACTAGCGGGAGACACAATGAGCAGTTCTTC. This codes for CASSWGTSGRHNEQFF. The variable domain in full, with the rest retrieved from reference TRBV5-6 and TRBJ2-1, is DAGVTQSPTHLIKTRGQQVTLRCSPKSGHDTVSWYQQALGQGPQFIFQYYEEEERQRGNFPDRFSGHQFPNYSSELNVNALLLGDSALYLCASSWGTSGRHNEQFFGPGTRLTVL.

The chain joins TRBV5-1 to TRBJ2-5; no firm D call. CDR3 size: 14 residues. The V end was cut by 0 bases, the J end by 4 bases, with 10 bases between. Per germline, CDR1 SGHRS and CDR2 YFSETQ. CDR3 sequence reads: CASSLDSRAETQYF. The CDR3 DNA reads TGCGCCAGCAGCTTGGACAGTAGGGCAGAGACCCAGTACTTC.

This clonotype was detected a few times. The CDR3 bases are TGTGCCAGCAGTGTTTTGTCTAGCGGGAGGGGTAATACAGATACGCAGTATTTT. Residues: CASSVLSSGRGNTDTQYF. The J gene is TRBJ2-3, the V gene TRBV2; 12 bases line up with TRBD2. This CDR3 contains 18 residues. Per the germline V gene, CDR1 is SNHLY and CDR2 is FYNNEI. V trimming: 4 bases; J trimming: 3 bases; junction bases outside the gene matches: 11.

This clonotype appeared once. The J gene is TRBJ1-2, the V gene TRBV7-9, with D unclear. Germline loops: CDR1 SEHNR, CDR2 FQNEAQ (reference sequence). The CDR3 has 13 amino acids. V lost 5 bases, J lost 8 bases, and 15 bases lay in between. The CDR3: CASSRKISRGYTF. CDR3 nucleotide sequence: TGTGCCAGCAGCCGAAAGATTTCAAGGGGCTACACCTTC.